This TCR beta chain was profiled in a study of blood T cell repertoires in COVID-19. At the level of the study: Italy, Spain and the United States were the sources of the convalescent and acute COVID-19 samples. In each case, the material was cDNA or gDNA derived from T cells, B-cell-depleted T cells, or PBMCs.

Looked up from germline, CDR1 is SGDLS and CDR2 is YYNGEE. CDR3 length equals 16 residues. The ends lost 2 bases at V and 0 bases at J; junction bases unmatched: 5. Source study methods: Reference gene primer amplification gave estimated nucleated cell counts. Profiled with immunoSEQ multiplex PCR; TCRdb holds only in-frame clones, not every one. The V and J calls and the clone size are those of that table, but D and trimming were determined from the DNA. The repertoire holds fewer than 70,000 clones, with roughly 84% as singletons. The clonotype was recovered from a man aged 50-60 years with active COVID-19. Sequenced material: peripheral blood. The chain is built from TRBV9 and TRBJ1-1; TRBD1 matches 9 bases. CDR3 amino acids: CASSVGTGLMNTEAFF. CDR3 sequence (DNA): TGTGCCAGCAGCGTTGGGACAGGGTTAATGAACACTGAAGCTTTCTTT.